This T cell receptor beta chain was recovered during a study of cytomegalovirus exposure and HLA in healthy donors. Germline loops: CDR1 MNHEY, CDR2 SVGAGI. This CDR3 has 16 amino acids. Trimming removed 2 bases from V and 6 bases from J, with 17 bases in between. A multiplex PCR was run with 60 Vbeta primers and 13 Jbeta primers. TCRdb's copy holds only in-frame clones and misses some; the assay was immunoSEQ multiplex PCR. The table records 99,000 or so clones, approximately 78% of them present only once. This clonotype originated in a woman between 40 and 50 years old in good health and CMV-seronegative. Material: PBMCs. The chain joins TRBV6-5 to TRBJ2-1; maybe TRBD2 (6 bases). This chain's CDR3 is CASSYPEGHGANEQFF. The CDR3 DNA reads TGTGCCAGCAGTTACCCGGAGGGCCATGGGGCCAATGAGCAGTTCTTC.